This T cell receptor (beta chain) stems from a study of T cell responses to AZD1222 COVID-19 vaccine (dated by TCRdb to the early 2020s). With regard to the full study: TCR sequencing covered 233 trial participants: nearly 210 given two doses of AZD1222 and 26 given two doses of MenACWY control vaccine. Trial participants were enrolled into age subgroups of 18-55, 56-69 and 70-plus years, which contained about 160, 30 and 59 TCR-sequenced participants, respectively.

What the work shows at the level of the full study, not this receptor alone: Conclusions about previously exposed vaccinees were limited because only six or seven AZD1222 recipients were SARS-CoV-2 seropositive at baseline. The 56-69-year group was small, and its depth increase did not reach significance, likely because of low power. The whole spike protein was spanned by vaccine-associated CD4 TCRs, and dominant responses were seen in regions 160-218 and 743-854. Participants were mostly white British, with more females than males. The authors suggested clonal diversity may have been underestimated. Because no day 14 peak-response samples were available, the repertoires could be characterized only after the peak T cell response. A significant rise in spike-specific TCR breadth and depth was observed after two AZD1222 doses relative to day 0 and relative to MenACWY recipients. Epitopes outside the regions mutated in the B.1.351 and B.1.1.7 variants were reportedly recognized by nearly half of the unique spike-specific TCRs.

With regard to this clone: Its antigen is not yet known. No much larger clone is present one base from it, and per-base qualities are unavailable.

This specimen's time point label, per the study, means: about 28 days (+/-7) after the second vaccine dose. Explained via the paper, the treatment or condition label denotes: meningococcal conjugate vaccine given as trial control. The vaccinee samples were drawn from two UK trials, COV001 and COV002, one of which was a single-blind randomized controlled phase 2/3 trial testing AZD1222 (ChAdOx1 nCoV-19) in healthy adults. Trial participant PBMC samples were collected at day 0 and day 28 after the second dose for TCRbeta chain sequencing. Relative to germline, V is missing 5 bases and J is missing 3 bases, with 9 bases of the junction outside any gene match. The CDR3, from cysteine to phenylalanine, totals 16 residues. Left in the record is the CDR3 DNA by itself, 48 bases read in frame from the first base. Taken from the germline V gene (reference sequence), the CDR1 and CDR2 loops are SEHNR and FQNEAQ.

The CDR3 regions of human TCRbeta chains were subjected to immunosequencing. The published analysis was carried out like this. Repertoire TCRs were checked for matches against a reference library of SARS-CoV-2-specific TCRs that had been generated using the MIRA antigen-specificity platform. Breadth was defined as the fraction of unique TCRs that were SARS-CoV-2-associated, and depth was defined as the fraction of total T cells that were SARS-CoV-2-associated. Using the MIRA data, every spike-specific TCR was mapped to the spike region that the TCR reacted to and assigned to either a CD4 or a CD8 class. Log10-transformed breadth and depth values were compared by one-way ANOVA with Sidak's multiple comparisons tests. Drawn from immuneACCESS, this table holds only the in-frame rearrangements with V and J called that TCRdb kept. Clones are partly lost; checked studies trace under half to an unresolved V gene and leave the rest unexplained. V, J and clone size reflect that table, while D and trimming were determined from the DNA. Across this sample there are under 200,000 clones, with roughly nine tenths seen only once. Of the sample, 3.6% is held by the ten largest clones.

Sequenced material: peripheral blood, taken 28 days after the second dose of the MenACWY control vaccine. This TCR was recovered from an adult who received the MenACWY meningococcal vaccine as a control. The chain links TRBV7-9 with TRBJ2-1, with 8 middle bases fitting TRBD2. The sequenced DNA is TGTGCCAGCAGCCCCCATGGGAGCGGGAGCTACAATGAGCAGTTCTTC. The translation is CASSPHGSGSYNEQFF.